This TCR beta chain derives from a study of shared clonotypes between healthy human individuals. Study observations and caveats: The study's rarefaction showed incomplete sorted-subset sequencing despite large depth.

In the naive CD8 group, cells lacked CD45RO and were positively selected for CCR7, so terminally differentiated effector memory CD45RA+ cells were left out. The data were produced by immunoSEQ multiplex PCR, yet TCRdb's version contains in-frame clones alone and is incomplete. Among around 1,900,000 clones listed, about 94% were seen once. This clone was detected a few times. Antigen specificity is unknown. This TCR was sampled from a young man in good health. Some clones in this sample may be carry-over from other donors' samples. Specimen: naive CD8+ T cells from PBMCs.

The CDR3 DNA sequence: TGTGCCTGGAGCTATACAGACACTGAAGCTTTCTTT. Translating gives CAWSYTDTEAFF. V is TRBV30 and J is TRBJ1-1; D gene ambiguous. Germline V gene data show CDR1 as GTSNPN and CDR2 as SVGIG (reference sequence). Trimming removed 3 bases at V and 3 bases at J, with 8 bases between. The CDR3 sequence is 12 residues long. Based on the CDR3 plus reference TRBV30 and TRBJ1-1, the full variable domain is SQTIHQWPATLVQPVGSPLSLECTVEGTSNPNLYWYRQAAGRGLQLLFYSVGIGQISSEVPQNLSASRPQDRQFILSSKKLLLSDSGFYLCAWSYTDTEAFFGQGTRLTVV.